The T cell receptor (beta chain) described here comes from a study of patients and donors after allogeneic stem cell transplantation. The V end was cut by 6 bases, the J end by 1 base, with 10 bases between. Germline loops: CDR1 SNHLY, CDR2 FYNNEI. The CDR3 totals 15 residues. TCRdb independently ran MiXCR on the RT-PCR reads; one entry per CDR3 protein. The sample shows about 960,000 distinct CDR3 sequences, roughly 18% of them seen only once. A few counts support this clonotype. Specimen: blood, either unsorted or a sorted T cell fraction (not recorded which). This sequence originates from a human donor who was either an allogeneic HSCT recipient or a stem cell or donor lymphocyte infusion donor (not recorded which). It is not recorded whose cells these are; they may come from a transplant donor. V is TRBV2 and J is TRBJ2-6; TRBD1 might be the D (6 bases). The CDR3 nucleotides are TGTGCCAGCAGATTAACAGGGTCTGGGGCCAACGTCCTGACTTTC. Protein: CASRLTGSGANVLTF.